Presented here are 20 T cell receptor beta chains from one specimen sequenced in a study of CD8+ T cells in alopecia areata. After isolation, RNA underwent reverse transcription to generate cDNA as the sequencing template. Assay used: immunoSEQ multiplex PCR; TCRdb lists only in-frame clones, some missing. The sample lists more than 150,000 clones, about 51% occurring once. The sequences come from CD8+ T cells sorted from blood, collected at week 0. The receptors were gathered from a human donor with alopecia areata.

This clone came up a few times. The same CDR3 can be traced to other DNA sequences in this sample. The gene calls are TRBV23-1 and TRBJ2-7, with a possible D match to TRBD2 (6 bases). TRBV23-1 is recorded as an ORF, its role being uncertain. The CDR3 runs to 14 residues. Trimming shortened V by 6 bases and J by 0 bases, and 12 bases separated the two germline ends. CDR3 protein: CASSQVADSYEQYF. DNA of the CDR3: TGCGCCAGCAGCCAAGTAGCGGACTCCTACGAGCAGTACTTC.

A few counts support this clone. The gene calls are TRBV14 and TRBJ2-2; D unresolved. Germline CDR1 and CDR2: SGHDN and FVKESK. V gave up 0 bases and J gave up 1 base, with 6 bases separating them. The CDR3 is made up of 15 amino acids. CDR3 amino acids: CASSQENRNTGELFF. The DNA of the CDR3 is TGTGCCAGCAGCCAAGAAAACAGGAACACCGGGGAGCTGTTTTTT.

V is TRBV4-1 and J is TRBJ2-7; 9 bases are shared with TRBD2. V gave up 3 bases and J gave up 2 bases; unmatched junction bases: 5. The germline CDR1 and CDR2 sequences are MGHRA and YSYEKL. This CDR3 has 15 amino acids. The DNA of the CDR3 is TGCGCCAGCAGCCAGACGACTAGCGGTACCTACGAGCAGTACTTC. It translates to CASSQTTSGTYEQYF.

This sequence joins TRBV30 and TRBJ1-2; D gene ambiguous. Trimming cost V 4 bases and J 5 bases, with 8 bases left between them. The CDR3 contains 11 residues. The germline gives CDR1 GTSNPN, CDR2 SVGIG (reference sequence). The DNA of the CDR3 is TGTGCCTGGACGAACGGGTATGGCTACACCTTC. Encoded protein: CAWTNGYGYTF.

V gene TRBV16 combines with J gene TRBJ2-7; maybe TRBD1 (6 bases). The CDR3 runs to 12 residues. With 0 bases removed from V and 6 bases from J, the gap between germline ends came to 6 bases. CDR1 is KGHSY, CDR2 FQNENV, per germline. The CDR3: CASSQSRGEQYF. In DNA form, the CDR3 reads TGTGCCAGCAGCCAATCCAGGGGCGAGCAGTACTTC. The full variable domain, rest sourced from reference TRBV16 and TRBJ2-7, is GEEVAQTPKHLVRGEGQKAKLYCAPIKGHSYVFWYQQVLKNEFKFLISFQNENVFDETGMPKERFSAKCLPNSPCSLEIQATKLEDSAVYFCASSQSRGEQYFGPGTRLTVT.

The chain couples TRBV13 to TRBJ2-3; 16 nucleotides match TRBD2. In germline, CDR1 is PRHDT, CDR2 FYEKMQ (reference sequence). CDR3 length: 16 amino acids. V trimming: 4 bases; J trimming: 6 bases; junction bases outside the gene matches: 4. The CDR3 sequence: CASSSGTSGGADTQYF. As DNA, the CDR3 is TGTGCCAGCAGCTCCGGGACTAGCGGGGGGGCCGATACGCAGTATTTT. The full variable domain, its missing parts supplied by reference TRBV13 and TRBJ2-3, is AAGVIQSPRHLIKEKRETATLKCYPIPRHDTVYWYQQGPGQDPQFLISFYEKMQSDKGSIPDRFSAQQFSDYHSELNMSSLELGDSALYFCASSSGTSGGADTQYFGPGTRLTVL.

V and J are TRBV29-1 and TRBJ1-2; D gene unclear. The CDR3 covers 14 residues. Per germline, CDR1 SQVTM and CDR2 ANQGSEA. Trimming took off 0 bases at V and 1 base at J, with 9 bases between the two ends. DNA for the CDR3: TGCAGCGTTGAAGAGGCATACCTTAACTATGGCTACACCTTC. It specifies CSVEEAYLNYGYTF.

The DNA of the CDR3 is TGTGCCAGCACGTGGAGTGAGGGGGGGAATGAGCAGTTCTTC. This encodes CASTWSEGGNEQFF. The chain uses TRBV11-2 and TRBJ2-1; the D gene is possibly TRBD2 (7 bases). The CDR3 has 14 amino acids. V lost 7 bases to trimming and J lost 7 bases, with 17 bases between them. In germline, CDR1 is SGHAT, CDR2 FQNNGV.

This chain links TRBV4-1 with TRBJ2-7; D possibly corresponds to TRBD1 (5 bases). Germline V CDR1 and CDR2: MGHRA, YSYEKL. CDR3 size: 15 residues. V was cut by 4 bases and J by 0 bases, with 13 bases left in between. CDR3: CASSPHLGVSYEQYF. The CDR3 coding sequence is TGCGCCAGCAGCCCCCATTTAGGGGTCTCCTACGAGCAGTACTTC.

The table lists this clone with a few counts. The chain carries TRBV28 and TRBJ2-3; no clear D. The germline CDR1 and CDR2 sequences are MDHEN and SYDVKM. CDR3 length: 14 residues. Trimming shortened V by 6 bases and J by 0 bases, and 10 bases separated the two germline ends. The CDR3 nucleotides read TGTGCCAGCAGCTTCCTGGACAGCACAGATACGCAGTATTTT. Translating gives CASSFLDSTDTQYF.

The rearrangement links TRBV10-2 to TRBJ1-1; D call uncertain. CDR3 length equals 11 residues. Germline V gene sequence: CDR1 WSHSY, CDR2 SAAADI. V was shortened by 3 bases and J by 9 bases, with 8 bases between the two germline ends. CDR3 loop: CASSEGQQAFF. CDR3 in DNA: TGCGCCAGCAGTGAAGGTCAACAAGCTTTCTTT.

The genes are TRBV25-1 and TRBJ2-5, with D maybe TRBD1 (6 bases). In germline, CDR1 is MGHDK, CDR2 SYGVNS. V was shortened by 2 bases and J by 2 bases, with 18 bases between the two germline ends. This CDR3 contains 17 residues. The CDR3: CASSEPFTGTSQETQYF. The CDR3, as DNA: TGTGCCAGCAGTGAACCTTTCACCGGGACATCACAAGAGACCCAGTACTTC. Full variable domain (missing parts from reference TRBV25-1 and TRBJ2-5): EADIYQTPRYLVIGTGKKITLECSQTMGHDKMYWYQQDPGMELHLIHYSYGVNSTEKGDLSSESTVSRIRTEHFPLTLESARPSHTSQYLCASSEPFTGTSQETQYFGPGTRLLVL.

The V call is TRBV13, the J call TRBJ2-1, with D perhaps TRBD1 (6 bases). V was clipped by 5 bases and J by 6 bases, with 14 bases between them. CDR3 size: 14 residues. CDR1 is PRHDT and CDR2 is FYEKMQ in the germline V gene (reference sequence). The CDR3 sequence is CASSPSARGNEQFF. The CDR3 region has the DNA TGTGCCAGCAGCCCTTCGGCCAGGGGCAATGAGCAGTTCTTC.

The rearrangement uses TRBV29-1 and TRBJ1-2; D is uncertain. The CDR3 spans 11 residues. Trimming left V 7 bases short and J 10 bases short, with 16 bases between. The germline CDR1 and CDR2 sequences are SQVTM and ANQGSEA. The CDR3 nucleotides read TGCAGCGCCCCGACAAGTCGGGACTACACCTTC. Encoded protein: CSAPTSRDYTF.

This clone is medium-sized. The chain recombines TRBV6-1 with TRBJ2-7; either TRBD1 or TRBD2 may fit D (5 bases each). The V end was cut by 0 bases, the J end by 2 bases, with 11 bases between. There are 15 residues in the CDR3. Looked up from germline, CDR1 is MNHNS and CDR2 is SASEGT. The DNA of the CDR3 is TGTGCCAGCAGTGAAGCCGGACACGGGGCCTACGAGCAGTACTTC. Its protein is CASSEAGHGAYEQYF.

The gene calls are TRBV9 and TRBJ1-6; D is possibly TRBD1 (5 bases). This CDR3 comprises 14 residues. V was clipped by 1 base and J by 5 bases, with 7 bases between them. Germline assignment: CDR1 SGDLS and CDR2 YYNGEE. The CDR3 loop is CASSVQGNNSPLHF. In nucleotides, the CDR3 is TGTGCCAGCAGCGTACAGGGAAATAATTCACCCCTCCACTTT.

Notes on this clone: The junction shows a germline mismatch at one end, possibly a read error. In the same sample, other DNA sequences code for this CDR3. The chain joins TRBV27 to TRBJ1-5, with TRBD1 matching over 8 bases. The CDR3 has 15 amino acids. Per germline, CDR1 MNHEY and CDR2 SMNVEV (reference sequence). The CDR3 region is CASNLGTGLNQPQHF. In DNA, the CDR3 is TGTGCCAGCAACCTTGGGACAGGCCTAAATCAACCCCAGCATTTT.

A note on this clone: Other DNA sequences from this sample encode an identical CDR3 as well. The chain recombines TRBV7-9 with TRBJ2-7; D perhaps matches TRBD2 (5 bases). V was cut by 5 bases and J by 1 base, with 6 bases left in between. Germline V CDR1 and CDR2: SEHNR, FQNEAQ (reference sequence). CDR3 length: 12 residues. The CDR3 region has the DNA TGTGCCAGCAGCCCGGGGTCCTACGAGCAGTACTTC. This encodes CASSPGSYEQYF.

The CDR3 DNA reads as TGTGCCAGCAGTTCGAATCGAAGGGAGACCCAGTACTTC. This sequence encodes CASSSNRRETQYF. The genes are TRBV6-5 and TRBJ2-5; D is unresolved. This CDR3 has 13 amino acids. The ends were cut back, 4 bases at V and 5 bases at J, with 11 bases in the middle. Germline CDR1 MNHEY, CDR2 SVGAGI.

The V gene is TRBV30, the J gene TRBJ2-1; TRBD1 aligns across 7 bases. CDR1 and CDR2 from the germline V gene are GTSNPN and SVGIG (reference sequence). This CDR3 has 14 amino acids. J gave up 8 bases and V 4 bases, and 11 bases lay outside the gene matches. In DNA, the CDR3 is TGTGCCTGGATTTCTGGGACAGTAGGAGATGAGCAGTTCTTC. It yields the protein CAWISGTVGDEQFF.